This T cell receptor beta chain was sequenced for a study of T cell responses to AZD1222 COVID-19 vaccine. The protocol was immunoSEQ multiplex PCR, while the TCRdb copy is restricted to in-frame clones and leaves out a portion. The sample gives under 150,000 clones, around 89% of which show up once; roughly a tenth is in the top ten. Looked up from germline, CDR1 is SGHAT and CDR2 is FQNNGV. The CDR3 is made up of 13 amino acids. V was pared by 5 bases and J by 7 bases, with 11 bases between. General observations from the study: In all cases, repertoires were sampled only after the peak T cell response. White British donors predominated, females outnumbered males, and clonal diversity was possibly underestimated. Just a handful of AZD1222 recipients were seropositive at baseline. Vaccination with two AZD1222 doses was followed by a rise in Spike-specific TCR breadth and depth.

Turning to this clone: The antigen remains undetermined.

The sequence was obtained from an adult who received the AZD1222 COVID-19 vaccine. V and J are TRBV11-2 and TRBJ1-4, with D unclear. The sample consisted of peripheral blood, taken 28 days after the second AZD1222 dose. In nucleotides, the CDR3 is TGTGCCAGCAGCCCGATGGATGGTGAAAAACTGTTTTTT. It yields the protein CASSPMDGEKLFF. Complete variable domain (other parts from reference TRBV11-2 and TRBJ1-4): EAGVAQSPRYKIIEKRQSVAFWCNPISGHATLYWYQQILGQGPKLLIQFQNNGVVDDSQLPKDRFSAERLKGVDSTLKIQPAKLEDSAVYLCASSPMDGEKLFFGSGTQLSVL.